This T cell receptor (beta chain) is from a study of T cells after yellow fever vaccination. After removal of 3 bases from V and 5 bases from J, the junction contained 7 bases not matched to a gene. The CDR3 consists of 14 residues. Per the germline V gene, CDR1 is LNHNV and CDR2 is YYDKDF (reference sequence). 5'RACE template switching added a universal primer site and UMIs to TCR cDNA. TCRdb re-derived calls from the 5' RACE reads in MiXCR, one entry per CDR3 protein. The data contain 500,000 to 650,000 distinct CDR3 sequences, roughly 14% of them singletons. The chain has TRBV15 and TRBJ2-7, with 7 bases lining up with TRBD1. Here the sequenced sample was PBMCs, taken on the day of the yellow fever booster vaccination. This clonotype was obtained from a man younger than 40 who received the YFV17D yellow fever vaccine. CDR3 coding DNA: TGTGCCACCAGCAGGGGACAGATTCAGGACGAGCAGTACTTC. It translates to CATSRGQIQDEQYF. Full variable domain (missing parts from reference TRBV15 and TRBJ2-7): DAMVIQNPRYQVTQFGKPVTLSCSQTLNHNVMYWYQQKSSQAPKLLFHYYDKDFNNEADTPDNFQSRRPNTSFCFLDIRSPGLGDTAMYLCATSRGQIQDEQYFGPGTRLTVT.